This T cell receptor (beta chain) was obtained from a study of identical twins. General study points: Within beta out-of-frame sequences, the excess sharing observed between twins was weaker.

Unique molecular identifiers were present on the cDNA, which also gained a universal primer site by template switching. TCRdb reanalysed the 5' RACE reads using MiXCR and keeps one entry per CDR3 protein. The table shows about 520,000 distinct CDR3 sequences, with 22% occurring only once. Germline V gene sequence: CDR1 SGDLS, CDR2 YYNGEE. V shed 1 base and J shed 2 bases, with 10 bases lying between them. The CDR3 has 14 amino acids. A note on this clonotype: Antigen unknown.

The sample also formed part of further work on T cells expressing NK-cell markers.

The sample was CD4+ T cells sorted from blood. The V and J genes are TRBV9 and TRBJ2-7; D call uncertain. The clonotype was recovered from a woman aged 18-30 years in good health. As DNA, the CDR3 is TGTGCCAGCAGCGTATCCCCGGCGGCCTACGAGCAGTACTTC. It yields the protein CASSVSPAAYEQYF.